Each of the 9 T cell receptor beta chains below was sequenced from the same sample in a study of T cell changes during pregnancy in multiple sclerosis. The assay was immunoSEQ multiplex PCR, and TCRdb's table has in-frame clones only and misses some. The sample holds tens of thousands of clones, approximately 92% seen once. The specimen was peripheral blood, collected after pregnancy. These receptor sequences come from a female donor with multiple sclerosis, enrolled in a pregnancy study.

The chain recombines TRBV5-8 with TRBJ2-5; 7 bases fit TRBD2. Trimming at V came to 4 bases and at J to 2 bases, leaving 14 bases not matched to a gene. The CDR3 consists of 17 residues. CDR1 is SGHTS and CDR2 is YDEGEE in the germline V gene. CDR3 loop: CASSHSGLSGIQETQYF. In DNA, the CDR3 is TGTGCCAGCAGCCACTCGGGACTCAGCGGGATTCAAGAGACCCAGTACTTC.

CDR3 sequence reads: CASSLEPISVRSWTQYF. The CDR3 region has the DNA TGCGCCAGCAGCTTGGAGCCCATCTCGGTCCGCTCGTGGACCCAGTACTTC. The chain employs TRBV5-1 and TRBJ2-5; D unclear. Germline V gene lookup returns CDR1 SGHRS and CDR2 YFSETQ. Deletions cut 0 bases from V and 7 bases from J, with 22 bases between. This CDR3 is built from 17 residues.

This chain uses TRBV4-2 with TRBJ1-5; TRBD1 agrees at 8 bases. Germline V gene lookup returns CDR1 LGHNA and CDR2 YNFKEQ. This CDR3 region has 15 residues. V lost 0 bases to trimming and J lost 7 bases; unmatched junction nucleotides: 5. The CDR3 DNA is TGTGCCAGCAGCCAAGATCCGAGACAGGGGCAGCCCCAGCATTTT. It yields the protein CASSQDPRQGQPQHF.

The J gene is TRBJ1-1, the V gene TRBV5-4; D ambiguous. Trimming removed 0 bases at V and 1 base at J, with 10 bases between. CDR1 SGHNT and CDR2 YYREEE come from the germline V gene (reference sequence). The CDR3 covers 15 residues. CDR3 DNA: TGTGCCAGCAGCTTGGAAGCGGGTTCGAACACTGAAGCTTTCTTT. This translates into CASSLEAGSNTEAFF.

J is TRBJ2-7 and V is TRBV7-2, with D unclear. The CDR3 covers 16 residues. Trimming cost V 2 bases and J 5 bases, with 19 bases left between them. CDR1 SGHTA and CDR2 FQGNSA come from the germline V gene. The CDR3: CASSLRYRPGAHEQYF. Written as DNA, the CDR3 is TGTGCCAGCAGCTTAAGGTATAGGCCAGGCGCCCACGAGCAGTACTTC. Complete variable domain (other parts from reference TRBV7-2 and TRBJ2-7): GAGVSQSPSNKVTEKGKDVELRCDPISGHTALYWYRQSLGQGLEFLIYFQGNSAPDKSGLPSDRFSAERTGGSVSTLTIQRTQQEDSAVYLCASSLRYRPGAHEQYFGPGTRLTVT.

V usage is TRBV27 and J usage is TRBJ1-1, with D perhaps matching TRBD1 (5 bases). CDR1 is MNHEY and CDR2 is SMNVEV in the germline V gene (reference sequence). Trimming removed 1 base from V and 8 bases from J, with 17 bases in between. The CDR3 is 15 amino acids. The CDR3 nucleotides read TGTGCCAGCAGTTTATGGGGGGTCCCCATCGCGGAAGCTTTCTTT. Its translation is CASSLWGVPIAEAFF.

The chain is built from TRBV14 and TRBJ2-2; possibly TRBD1 for D (5 bases). The CDR3 runs to 17 residues. Per germline, CDR1 SGHDN and CDR2 FVKESK. Trimming removed 0 bases from V and 2 bases from J, with 13 bases in between. The CDR3 is CASSQDPRQGNTGELFF. The CDR3 nucleotides are TGTGCCAGCAGCCAAGATCCCCGGCAGGGTAACACCGGGGAGCTGTTTTTT.

The chain uses TRBV4-3 and TRBJ2-1, with 10 nucleotides matching TRBD2. This CDR3 comprises 13 residues. Germline V gene data show CDR1 as LGHNA and CDR2 as YSLEER. The J segment lost 10 bases and the V segment lost 6 bases, leaving 6 bases of the junction unmatched. CDR3 nucleotides: TGCGCCAGCAGACGAGCGGGGGGGGAGGAGCAGTTCTTC. Its translation: CASRRAGGEEQFF.

This clone came up once. At the DNA level, this CDR3 is encoded by other sequences in the same sample as well. The V call is TRBV4-3, the J call TRBJ2-1, with 10 bases matching TRBD1. Germline loops: CDR1 LGHNA, CDR2 YSLEER. The CDR3 sequence is 15 residues long. Unmatched junction bases numbered 2, after V lost 3 bases and J lost 3 bases. The CDR3 loop is CASSQGTGVYNEQFF. CDR3 bases: TGCGCCAGCAGCCAGGGGACAGGGGTCTACAATGAGCAGTTCTTC.